The 25 T cell receptor beta chains below all came from one sample that was sequenced in a study of OX40 agonist ivuxolimab in advanced cancers. Assay used: immunoSEQ multiplex PCR; TCRdb lists only in-frame clones, some missing. The profile covers approximately 49,000 clones, with 83% appearing a single time and about 1% taken by the ten largest. Source: CD4+ or CD8+ T cells sorted from blood, taken in a trial of the OX40 agonist ivuxolimab. These receptors originate from an adult with an advanced solid tumor such as melanoma, head and neck, liver or kidney cancer.

CDR3 protein: CASSRLGTGQETQYF. For the CDR3, the DNA is TGTGCCAGCAGCCGACTTGGGACAGGACAAGAGACCCAGTACTTC. J is TRBJ2-5 and V is TRBV7-2; TRBD1 matches at 8 bases. V lost 5 bases, J lost 2 bases, and 7 bases stayed unmatched. This CDR3 is 15 amino acids long. CDR1 is SGHTA, CDR2 FQGNSA, per germline.

In nucleotides, the CDR3 is TGTGCCTGGAGGGGAATGAGCTCCTACAATGAGCAGTTCTTC. It yields the protein CAWRGMSSYNEQFF. The rearrangement links TRBV30 to TRBJ2-1; D gene uncertain. CDR1 and CDR2 (germline): GTSNPN, SVGIG (reference sequence). Trimming shortened V by 3 bases and J by 0 bases, and 9 bases separated the two germline ends. The length of the CDR3 is 14 residues.

The chain carries TRBV19 and TRBJ2-6; a possible D gene is TRBD2 (6 bases). The V end lost 4 bases, the J end lost 2 bases, and 12 bases lay between the germline ends. This CDR3 is built from 16 residues. Per the germline V gene, CDR1 is LNHDA and CDR2 is SQIVND (reference sequence). This chain's CDR3 is CASSKPREAGANVLTF. The CDR3 nucleotides are TGTGCCAGTAGTAAACCCAGGGAGGCTGGGGCCAACGTCCTGACTTTC.

The J gene is TRBJ1-1, the V gene TRBV7-6; D is perhaps TRBD1 (5 bases). The CDR3 consists of 13 residues. Per germline, CDR1 SGHVS and CDR2 FNYEAQ. The V gene lost 5 bases and the J gene lost 6 bases, with 13 bases spanning the gap. The CDR3: CASSTQGSAEAFF. CDR3 DNA: TGTGCCAGCAGCACCCAGGGTTCCGCTGAAGCTTTCTTT.

The chain carries TRBV6-1 and TRBJ1-5; D unclear. Germline V gene lookup returns CDR1 MNHNS and CDR2 SASEGT. CDR3 length equals 15 residues. V lost 3 bases and J 4 bases, leaving 13 bases between the germline ends. Here the CDR3 reads CASSENLSGNQPQHF. The CDR3 DNA is TGTGCCAGCAGTGAGAATCTCTCGGGGAATCAGCCCCAGCATTTT.

This clone was picked up a small number of times. The rearrangement uses TRBV30 and TRBJ1-1; D may be TRBD1 (5 bases). V was trimmed by 4 bases and J by 3 bases, leaving 12 bases between them. The CDR3 is 13 amino acids. In germline, CDR1 is GTSNPN, CDR2 SVGIG (reference sequence). CDR3 nucleotide sequence: TGTGCCTGGACACCGACAGCAGACACTGAAGCTTTCTTT. Translation gives CAWTPTADTEAFF.

The V and J genes are TRBV7-9 and TRBJ2-5; 7 bases are a match to TRBD2. The V segment lost 3 bases and the J segment 4 bases; nucleotides outside the gene matches: 8. This CDR3 comprises 15 residues. Germline values: CDR1 SEHNR, CDR2 FQNEAQ (reference sequence). The CDR3 DNA reads TGTGCCAGCAGCTTGGGAGGGGCTTCCGGAGAGACCCAGTACTTC. Amino acid sequence: CASSLGGASGETQYF.

In this sample, this clone turned up a few times. The chain employs TRBV21-1 and TRBJ2-7; the table gives TRBD1 as D, unverified against the DNA. TRBV21-1 is annotated as a pseudogene. The CDR3 consists of 15 residues. The CDR3: CASSNRQRKSYEQYF. CDR3 nucleotide sequence: TGTGCCAGCAGCAACCGACAGAGGAAGTCCTACGAGCAGTACTTC.

By its share, this clone is medium-sized. This rearrangement joins TRBV2 to TRBJ2-7; maybe TRBD1 (6 bases). Trimming took 7 bases from V and 6 from J, leaving 13 bases between them. CDR3 length: 12 residues. Germline assignment: CDR1 SNHLY and CDR2 FYNNEI. This CDR3 is CASTPGVGEQYF. CDR3 nucleotides: TGTGCCAGCACCCCAGGGGTCGGCGAGCAGTACTTC.

In DNA form, the CDR3 reads TGCGCCAGCAGCTCACAGGGCTCGAACACTGAAGCTTTCTTT. Its translation is CASSSQGSNTEAFF. This chain uses TRBV5-1 with TRBJ1-1, with D maybe TRBD1 (6 bases). The CDR3 is made up of 14 amino acids. CDR1 and CDR2 (germline): SGHRS, YFSETQ. V was shortened by 3 bases and J by 1 base, with 10 bases between the two germline ends.

V is TRBV7-2 and J is TRBJ2-2; D may match TRBD1 or TRBD2 (5 bases each). This CDR3 is 13 amino acids long. The V gene's germline CDR1 is SGHTA and CDR2 FQGNSA. The V gene lost 5 bases and the J gene lost 7 bases, with 11 bases spanning the gap. The CDR3 sequence: CASSGRGVGELFF. The DNA for the CDR3 is TGTGCCAGCAGCGGACGAGGGGTCGGGGAGCTGTTTTTT.

The count of this clone is one. This sequence joins TRBV4-1 and TRBJ1-5, with a tentative D call TRBD1 (5 bases). V lost 0 bases and J lost 4, with 10 bases in between. CDR1 and CDR2 from the germline V gene are MGHRA and YSYEKL. The CDR3 contains 15 residues. The CDR3 bases are TGCGCCAGCAGCCAAGAGGGGCCAGGGAATCAGCCCCAGCATTTT. This gives the protein CASSQEGPGNQPQHF.

This chain uses TRBV4-3 with TRBJ1-4; the D is unclear. V shed 2 bases and J shed 0 bases, with 10 bases lying between them. CDR1 is LGHNA and CDR2 is YSLEER in the germline V gene. The CDR3 is made up of 16 amino acids. This CDR3 reads CASSQFGGTTNEKLFF. CDR3 coding DNA: TGCGCCAGCAGCCAATTCGGAGGGACAACTAATGAAAAACTGTTTTTT.

This clone was detected a few times. This rearrangement joins TRBV6-1 to TRBJ1-2; TRBD1 is a possible D gene (5 bases). The CDR3 length is 15 residues. Deletions cut 2 bases from V and 1 base from J, with 11 bases between. Per germline, CDR1 MNHNS and CDR2 SASEGT. Here the CDR3 reads CASSESGQGNYGYTF. The DNA for the CDR3 is TGTGCCAGCAGTGAATCGGGGCAGGGTAACTATGGCTACACCTTC.

The rearrangement links TRBV6-6 to TRBJ1-6, with D possibly TRBD1 on 5 matching bases. There are 15 residues in the CDR3. CDR1 and CDR2 (germline): MNHNY, SVGAGI (reference sequence). The V and J ends lost 6 bases and 5 bases respectively, with 14 bases between them. In nucleotides, the CDR3 is TGTGCCAGCAGACCGGGACGTCGAAATAATTCACCCCTCCACTTT. Amino acid sequence: CASRPGRRNNSPLHF.

J is TRBJ2-2 and V is TRBV10-1; 10 bases match TRBD1. V dropped 8 bases and J dropped 5; count of bases not matched to a gene: 5. The CDR3 sequence is 14 residues long. In germline, CDR1 is WNHNN, CDR2 SYGVQD (reference sequence). The CDR3 protein is CASGGQGSTGELFF. The CDR3 bases are TGCGCCAGCGGGGGACAGGGGTCAACCGGGGAGCTGTTTTTT.

The chain recombines TRBV19 with TRBJ1-6; TRBD1 matches at 9 bases. Trimming cost V 6 bases and J 5 bases; bases outside gene matches: 11. The CDR3 length is 17 residues. Looked up from germline, CDR1 is LNHDA and CDR2 is SQIVND (reference sequence). This CDR3 is CASRDRGRGGDNSPLHF. CDR3 DNA: TGTGCCAGTAGGGACAGGGGAAGAGGGGGCGATAATTCACCCCTCCACTTT.

About this clone itself: A junction end diverges from the germline sequence, so it may reflect a read error. The chain joins TRBV5-3 to TRBJ1-6; D gene uncertain. TRBV5-3 is reported as an ORF; its role is uncertain. The CDR3 runs to 15 residues. The CDR3 DNA sequence: TGTGCCAGCAGCTTGGCCGGTATGGGCAATTCACCCCTCCACTTT. Translated: CASSLAGMGNSPLHF.

J is TRBJ2-5 and V is TRBV5-1; the match to TRBD2 covers 7 bases. Germline loops: CDR1 SGHRS, CDR2 YFSETQ. This CDR3 contains 13 residues. V lost 7 bases and J lost 2; bases outside the gene matches: 5. CDR3 region: CASATSEQETQYF. The DNA of the CDR3 is TGCGCCAGCGCAACTAGCGAACAAGAGACCCAGTACTTC.

This chain connects TRBV7-2 to TRBJ2-3; 8 nucleotides align to TRBD2. J gave up 3 bases and V 5 bases, and 7 bases lay outside the gene matches. This CDR3 is built from 15 residues. The germline CDR1 and CDR2 sequences are SGHTA and FQGNSA. The CDR3 protein is CASSPSGLETDTQYF. The DNA for the CDR3 is TGTGCCAGCAGCCCTAGCGGGCTCGAGACAGATACGCAGTATTTT.

This chain uses TRBV19 with TRBJ2-1; 10 positions agree with TRBD2. V gave up 6 bases and J gave up 0 bases; unmatched junction bases: 5. Germline assignment: CDR1 LNHDA and CDR2 SQIVND (reference sequence). The CDR3 is 16 amino acids. The CDR3, as DNA: TGTGCCAGTAGGGATATAGCGGGGGGCTCCTACAATGAGCAGTTCTTC. Residues: CASRDIAGGSYNEQFF.

The V call is TRBV4-3, the J call TRBJ1-1; no clear D gene. This CDR3 comprises 14 residues. Germline lookup yields CDR1 LGHNA and CDR2 YSLEER. Between the trimmed V and J ends, which lost 1 base and 2 bases, there was a span of 8 bases. The CDR3 region is CASSQGVSNTEAFF. CDR3 nucleotides: TGCGCCAGCAGCCAAGGAGTTAGCAACACTGAAGCTTTCTTT.

The genes are TRBV4-1 and TRBJ1-1; D remains unclear. This CDR3 is built from 16 residues. Germline lookup yields CDR1 MGHRA and CDR2 YSYEKL. The V and J ends lost 3 bases and 0 bases respectively, with 14 bases between them. The chain's CDR3 is CASSQFPRVMNTEAFF. CDR3 sequence (DNA): TGCGCCAGCAGCCAGTTTCCTAGGGTCATGAACACTGAAGCTTTCTTT.

The chain is built from TRBV21-1 and TRBJ2-7; the D call TRBD2 from the table was never checked on the DNA. TRBV21-1 counts as a pseudogene. This CDR3 has 17 residues. CDR3 in DNA: TGTGCCAGCAGCAAAAGGCACCCTAGCGGGAGCTCCTACGAGCAGTACTTC. Its translation: CASSKRHPSGSSYEQYF.

The V gene is TRBV18, the J gene TRBJ2-5, with TRBD1 identical over 7 bases. This CDR3 has 14 amino acids. CDR1 and CDR2 from the germline V gene are KGHSH and LQKENI. J was trimmed by 3 bases and V by 2 bases; bases with no gene match: 3. CDR3 amino acids: CASSPNRGEETQYF. The CDR3 DNA reads as TGTGCCAGCTCACCAAACAGGGGAGAAGAGACCCAGTACTTC.